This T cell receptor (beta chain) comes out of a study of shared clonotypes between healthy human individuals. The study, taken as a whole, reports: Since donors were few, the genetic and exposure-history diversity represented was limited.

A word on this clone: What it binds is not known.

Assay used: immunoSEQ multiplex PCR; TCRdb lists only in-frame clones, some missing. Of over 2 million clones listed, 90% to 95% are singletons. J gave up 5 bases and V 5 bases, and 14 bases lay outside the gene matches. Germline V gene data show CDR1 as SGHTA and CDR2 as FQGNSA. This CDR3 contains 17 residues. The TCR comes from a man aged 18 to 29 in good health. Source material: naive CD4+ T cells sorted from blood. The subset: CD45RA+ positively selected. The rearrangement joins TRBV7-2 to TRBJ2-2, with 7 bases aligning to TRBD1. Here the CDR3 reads CASSVGGGQVRTGELFF. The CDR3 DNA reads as TGTGCCAGCAGCGTTGGAGGAGGACAGGTTAGGACCGGGGAGCTGTTTTTT. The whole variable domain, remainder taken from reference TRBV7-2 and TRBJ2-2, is GAGVSQSPSNKVTEKGKDVELRCDPISGHTALYWYRQSLGQGLEFLIYFQGNSAPDKSGLPSDRFSAERTGGSVSTLTIQRTQQEDSAVYLCASSVGGGQVRTGELFFGEGSRLTVL.